The rows below give T cell receptor beta chains drawn from one sample of a study of response to subunit inactivated influenza vaccine. TCRdb reprocessed the RT-PCR reads via MiXCR and lists one record per CDR3 protein. Seen here are under 750,000 distinct CDR3 sequences, 10% to 15% observed once, and the top ten hold about a tenth. The material was PBMCs from blood, obtained on the day of vaccination. The source of these receptors is a man in his fifties or sixties who received an inactivated influenza vaccine. Both conserved end residues are part of each CDR3. A D gene is named only where the DNA matches it firmly. The size field is filled for only some rows; it gives once, few, many or a size class.

>TRBV29-1|many|NA|TRBJ1-1
CSVIGNTEAFF
TGCAGCGTTATCGGGAACACTGAAGCTTTCTTT
>TRBV2|many|NA|TRBJ2-1
CASSERAGRNNEQFF
TGTGCCAGCAGTGAAAGGGCGGGGAGAAACAATGAGCAGTTCTTC
>TRBV6-2/TRBV6-3|many|TRBD1|TRBJ2-7
CASKGARTGSYEQYF
TGTGCCAGCAAGGGGGCTCGGACGGGCTCCTACGAGCAGTACTTC
>TRBV29-1|NA|NA|TRBJ1-1
CSVVEQRNTEAFF
TGCAGCGTTGTAGAACAGAGGAACACTGAAGCTTTCTTT
>TRBV7-8|few|TRBD1|TRBJ2-3
CASSGDRYYYSTDTQYF
TGTGCCAGCAGCGGGGACAGATACTACTATAGCACAGATACGCAGTATTTT
>TRBV19|NA|NA|TRBJ2-7
CASSTGAHEQYF
TGTGCCAGTAGTACAGGGGCCCACGAGCAGTACTTC
>TRBV11-2|few|TRBD1|TRBJ2-5
CASSLVTGGIETQYF
TGTGCCAGCAGCTTAGTGACAGGGGGCATAGAGACCCAGTACTTC
>TRBV28|few|NA|TRBJ2-5
CASSFVGTKTQYF
TGTGCCAGCAGTTTCGTGGGAACAAAGACCCAGTACTTC
>TRBV29-1|few|NA|TRBJ2-7
CSVGGRDGSYEQYF
TGCAGCGTTGGAGGCCGGGACGGATCCTACGAGCAGTACTTC
>TRBV12-3/TRBV12-4|many|NA|TRBJ1-2
CASSSIRAAGGYTF
TGTGCCAGCAGTTCGATTAGGGCAGCGGGGGGCTACACCTTC
>TRBV20-1|few|NA|TRBJ2-1
CSARDGGYYNEQFF
TGCAGTGCTAGAGATGGAGGGTACTACAATGAGCAGTTCTTC
>TRBV29-1|few|TRBD2|TRBJ2-4
CSAAGGKNIQYF
TGCAGCGCCGCGGGAGGTAAAAACATTCAGTACTTC
>TRBV20-1|many|TRBD1|TRBJ2-3
CSARVWQGAGDTQYF
TGCAGTGCTAGAGTTTGGCAGGGGGCCGGAGATACGCAGTATTTT
>TRBV7-9|NA|NA|TRBJ1-2
CASSVDSYGYTF
TGTGCCAGCAGCGTGGACTCATATGGCTACACCTTC
>TRBV7-9|NA|TRBD1|TRBJ2-1
CASSPPGGSYNEQFF
TGTGCCAGCAGCCCACCAGGGGGCTCCTACAATGAGCAGTTCTTC
>TRBV2|few|NA|TRBJ2-5
CASSEVFTQETQYF
TGTGCCAGCAGTGAAGTCTTTACTCAAGAGACCCAGTACTTC
>TRBV5-5|few|NA|TRBJ1-5
CASSSGWGNQPQHF
TGTGCCAGCAGCTCCGGCTGGGGAAATCAGCCCCAGCATTTT
>TRBV29-1|few|NA|TRBJ2-6
CSVGRGGGANVLTF
TGCAGCGTTGGTCGAGGTGGCGGGGCCAACGTCCTGACTTTC
>TRBV11-2|many|NA|TRBJ2-5
CASSFRYQETQYF
TGTGCCAGCAGTTTCCGGTACCAAGAGACCCAGTACTTC
>TRBV12-3/TRBV12-4|NA|TRBD1|TRBJ1-2
CASSLARRAGGGYTF
TGTGCCAGCAGTTTAGCGCGCAGGGCAGGGGGTGGCTACACCTTC
>TRBV6-2/TRBV6-3|few|NA|TRBJ1-2
CASSYNTEDGYTF
TGTGCCAGCAGTTACAATACAGAAGATGGCTACACCTTC
>TRBV7-9|many|NA|TRBJ1-2
CASSHREVANYGYTF
TGTGCCAGCAGCCACCGGGAGGTAGCTAACTATGGCTACACCTTC
>TRBV27|few|NA|TRBJ2-1
CASRREPGGPRGEFF
TGTGCCAGCAGACGAGAACCGGGGGGCCCGCGTGGTGAGTTCTTC
>TRBV20-1|NA|TRBD1|TRBJ2-1
CSAHRGSYNEQFF
TGCAGTGCGCACAGGGGCTCCTACAATGAGCAGTTCTTC
>TRBV10-3|few|NA|TRBJ2-7
CAISGPAETPSYEQYF
TGTGCCATCAGTGGTCCAGCGGAAACACCTTCCTACGAGCAGTACTTC
>TRBV5-1|NA|TRBD2|TRBJ2-4
CASSLAGLAGVDIQYF
TGCGCCAGCAGCTTGGCTGGACTAGCGGGAGTCGACATTCAGTACTTC
>TRBV7-3|few|NA|TRBJ2-1
CASSLSGGRDEQFF
TGTGCCAGCAGCTTAAGTGGGGGGCGCGATGAGCAGTTCTTC